What follows is one T cell receptor (beta chain) and its context. This specimen comes from a study of blood T cell repertoires in COVID-19. Study-level information: Researchers got acute and convalescent COVID-19 samples from the United States, Italy and Spain. Sources were T cells, B-cell-depleted T cells, or PBMCs; the material itself was cDNA or gDNA.

The length of the CDR3 is 13 residues. Germline V CDR1 and CDR2: LNHDA, SQIVND (reference sequence). Trimming pared 1 base from V and 13 bases from J, leaving 14 bases between. Original analysis: Amplification of reference gene primers was used by the study to estimate nucleated cell counts. Sequencing was performed with immunoSEQ multiplex PCR; in TCRdb, only in-frame clones are kept and a portion is missing. That table gives V, J and clone size, and the DNA gave D and trimming. Counted here are 100,000 or so clones, roughly 87% occurring once; the ten biggest clones make up roughly 7.4%. The specimen sequenced was peripheral blood. The TCR originated in a man aged 30 to 39 in a cohort sampled during active COVID-19. The chain uses TRBV19 and TRBJ2-4, with D perhaps TRBD2 (5 bases). CDR3 in DNA: TGTGCCAGTAGTATAGGGCTAGCCCTATGGCAGTACTTC. This translates into CASSIGLALWQYF.